Shown below are 4 T cell receptor beta chains from a single sample sequenced in a study of T cell repertoires in cytomegalovirus infection. Their antigens are not known. TCRdb called the reads again in MiXCR, with one record for every CDR3 protein. Altogether approximately 990,000 distinct CDR3 sequences are present, around 32% being singletons, with the ten largest covering under 15%. The specimen was cultured CD8+ T cells from PBMCs, collected from culture after CMV antigen stimulation. The receptors originated from a human donor in good health (CMV status not recorded). Some clones in this sample may be carry-over from other donors' samples.

This clonotype came up a few times. The genes are TRBV7-6 and TRBJ2-1; 11 nucleotides align to TRBD2. Germline CDR1 reads SGHVS; CDR2 reads FNYEAQ. The V gene end was trimmed by 3 bases and the J gene end by 8 bases; junction bases not matched to a gene: 15. The CDR3 is made up of 18 amino acids. In nucleotides, the CDR3 is TGTGCCAGCAGCTTGCGGCGGGGGACTAGCGGCGGGGACCATGAGCAGTTCTTC. It encodes CASSLRRGTSGGDHEQFF.

The V call is TRBV6-1, the J call TRBJ2-3, with D tentatively TRBD1 (7 bases). The CDR3 sequence is 18 residues long. Trimming shortened V by 6 bases and J by 4 bases, and 26 bases separated the two germline ends. The germline gives CDR1 MNHNS, CDR2 SASEGT. CDR3 sequence (DNA): TGTGCCAGCAGCAGGGGGGACGATCGCGCCGGTGAGGCAGATACGCAGTATTTT. It specifies CASSRGDDRAGEADTQYF.

CDR3 DNA: TGTGCCAGCAGCTTACTCGAGGGAAACGAGCAGTACGTC. Its translation: CASSLLEGNEQYV. The chain links TRBV7-2 to TRBJ2-7; weak D call: TRBD2 (5 bases). CDR3 length: 13 residues. Germline assignment: CDR1 SGHTA and CDR2 FQGNSA. The V end was cut by 2 bases, the J end by 5 bases, with 10 bases between.

The CDR3 sequence is CATSRDDSANQPQHF. The CDR3 region has the DNA TGTGCCACCAGCAGAGACGACAGCGCCAATCAGCCCCAGCATTTT. The chain combines TRBV15 with TRBJ1-5; a possible D gene is TRBD1 (5 bases). Germline V gene lookup returns CDR1 LNHNV and CDR2 YYDKDF (reference sequence). V shed 0 bases and J shed 3 bases, with 9 bases lying between them. The CDR3 spans 15 residues.